This T cell receptor (beta chain) is from a study of blood T cell repertoires in COVID-19. CDR3 size: 13 residues. The V segment lost 6 bases and the J segment 3 bases; nucleotides outside the gene matches: 2. In germline, CDR1 is LGHNA, CDR2 YNFKEQ. As originally analysed: From reference gene primer amplification, estimates of nucleated cell counts were derived. Libraries were prepared by immunoSEQ multiplex PCR; TCRdb keeps only in-frame clonotypes and omits some of them. V, J and clone size are taken as reported in that table, and D and trimming were inferred from the DNA itself. The sample records around 69,000 clones, roughly 80% being singletons.

Sequences were obtained from peripheral blood. V is TRBV4-2 and J is TRBJ1-1, with TRBD1 identical over 9 bases. This receptor was obtained from a man aged 45-65 years with active COVID-19. The CDR3: CASRTGGDTEAFF. The CDR3 nucleotides are TGTGCCAGCAGGACAGGGGGGGACACTGAAGCTTTCTTT.